This section outlines one T cell receptor beta chain sequence together with its context. Its antigen is unknown. This CDR3 has 17 residues. The junction had 11 bases not matched to a gene; V was cut back by 2 bases and J by 5 bases. Germline V gene sequence: CDR1 MNHEY, CDR2 SMNVEV (reference sequence). This sample was included in a study of cytomegalovirus exposure and HLA in healthy donors. Across the study: Early release data held tens of millions of unique TCRs from HLA-typed donors. General observations from the study: In a later analysis, HLA-associated beta chains showed higher expansion and lower generation probabilities than comparable chains.

The PCR employed 60 Vbeta primers together with 13 Jbeta primers. Some clones are missing from TCRdb's copy, which holds only in-frame ones; the method was immunoSEQ multiplex PCR. The table records a few hundred thousand clones, 80% of them present only once. The sequencing sample was made of PBMCs. The source of this sequence is a girl aged 2-10 years in good health and CMV-seronegative. This sequence joins TRBV27 and TRBJ2-5; 10 bases are shared with TRBD2. CDR3 nucleotides: TGTGCCAGCAGTTTAATCGTTTCTAGCGGGAGTGTGGAGACCCAGTACTTC. This translates into CASSLIVSSGSVETQYF.